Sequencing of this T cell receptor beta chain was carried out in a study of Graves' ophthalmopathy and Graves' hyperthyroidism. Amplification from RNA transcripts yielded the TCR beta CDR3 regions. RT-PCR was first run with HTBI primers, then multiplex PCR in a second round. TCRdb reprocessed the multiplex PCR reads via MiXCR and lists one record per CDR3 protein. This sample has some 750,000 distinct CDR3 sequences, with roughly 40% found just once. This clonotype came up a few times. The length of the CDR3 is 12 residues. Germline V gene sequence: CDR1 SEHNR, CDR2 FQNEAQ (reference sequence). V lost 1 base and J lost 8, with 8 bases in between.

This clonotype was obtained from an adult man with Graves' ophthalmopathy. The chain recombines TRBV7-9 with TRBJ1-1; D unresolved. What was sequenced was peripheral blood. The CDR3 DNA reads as TGTGCCAGCAGCTTAGGTCTGGGCGAAGCTTTCTTT. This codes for CASSLGLGEAFF. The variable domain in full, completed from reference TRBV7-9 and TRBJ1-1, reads DTGVSQNPRHKITKRGQNVTFRCDPISEHNRLYWYRQTLGQGPEFLTYFQNEAQLEKSRLLSDRFSAERPKGSFSTLEIQRTEQGDSAMYLCASSLGLGEAFFGQGTRLTVV.